There are a few counts of the clone carrying this TCR beta chain. Its cognate antigen is unknown. The data belong to a study of T cell repertoires in cytomegalovirus infection. TCRdb re-derived calls from the reads in MiXCR, one entry per CDR3 protein. The repertoire has 900,000 to 950,000 distinct CDR3 sequences, approximately 33% of them found once; the top ten carry roughly an eighth. Germline CDR1 SGHTA, CDR2 FQGNSA. The CDR3 length is 13 residues. The V end lost 5 bases, the J end lost 8 bases, and 15 bases lay between the germline ends. The receptor comes from a human donor in good health (CMV status not recorded). Some clones in this sample may be carry-over from other donors' samples. The starting material was cultured CD8+ T cells from PBMCs, obtained from culture after CMV antigen stimulation. This chain connects TRBV7-2 to TRBJ1-2, with D perhaps TRBD1 (5 bases). As DNA, the CDR3 is TGTGCCAGCAGCCTAGGTGGGGGGGAAGGCTACACCTTC. This encodes CASSLGGGEGYTF.